This TCR beta chain was documented in a study of blood T cell repertoires in COVID-19. Study-level background: T cells, B-cell-depleted T cells, or PBMCs provided the cDNA or gDNA that served as material.

CDR3 length: 13 amino acids. V dropped 7 bases and J dropped 3 bases, with 12 bases sitting between them. In germline, CDR1 is SGHVS, CDR2 FQNEAQ. The table came from immunoSEQ multiplex PCR; TCRdb's copy has only in-frame clones and leaves some out. The sample has about 220,000 clones, roughly 84% seen once. Source material: peripheral blood. The TCR sequence derives from an older woman who had recovered from COVID-19. V and J are TRBV7-8 and TRBJ1-2; D is ambiguous. In DNA form, the CDR3 reads TGTGCCAGCACACCTGACGGGGACTATGGCTACACCTTC. Translating gives CASTPDGDYGYTF.